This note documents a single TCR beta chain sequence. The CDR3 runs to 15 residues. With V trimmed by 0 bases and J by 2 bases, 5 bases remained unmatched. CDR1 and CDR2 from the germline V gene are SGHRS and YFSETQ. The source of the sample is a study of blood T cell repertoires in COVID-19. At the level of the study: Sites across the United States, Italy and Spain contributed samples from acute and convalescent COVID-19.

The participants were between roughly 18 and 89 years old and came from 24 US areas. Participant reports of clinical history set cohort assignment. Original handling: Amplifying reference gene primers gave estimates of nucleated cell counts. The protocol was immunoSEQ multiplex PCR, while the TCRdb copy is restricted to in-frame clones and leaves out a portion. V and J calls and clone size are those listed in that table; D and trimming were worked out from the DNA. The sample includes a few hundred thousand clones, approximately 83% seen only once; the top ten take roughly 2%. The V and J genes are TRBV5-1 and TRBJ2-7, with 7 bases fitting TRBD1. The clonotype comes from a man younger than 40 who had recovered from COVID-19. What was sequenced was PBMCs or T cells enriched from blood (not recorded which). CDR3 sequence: CASSLATGPPYEQYF. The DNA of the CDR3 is TGCGCCAGCAGCTTGGCGACAGGGCCCCCCTACGAGCAGTACTTC.